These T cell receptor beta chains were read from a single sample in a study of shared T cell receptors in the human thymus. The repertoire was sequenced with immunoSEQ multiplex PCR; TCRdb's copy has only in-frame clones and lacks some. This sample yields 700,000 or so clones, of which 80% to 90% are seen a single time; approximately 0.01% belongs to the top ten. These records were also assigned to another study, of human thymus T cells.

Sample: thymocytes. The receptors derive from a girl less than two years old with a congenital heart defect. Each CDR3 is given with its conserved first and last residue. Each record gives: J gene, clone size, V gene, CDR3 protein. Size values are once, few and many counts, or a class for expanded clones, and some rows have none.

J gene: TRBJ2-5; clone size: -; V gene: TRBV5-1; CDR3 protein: CASNIWGVSDQETQYF
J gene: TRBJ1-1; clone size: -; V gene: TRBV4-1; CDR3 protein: CASSSLFRTGEGTEAFF
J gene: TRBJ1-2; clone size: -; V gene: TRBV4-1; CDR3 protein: CASSQGKSGNYGYTF
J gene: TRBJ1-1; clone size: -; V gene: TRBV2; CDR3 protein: CASITGSQAFF
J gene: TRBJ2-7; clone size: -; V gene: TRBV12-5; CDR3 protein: CASGWDRDRAYEQYF
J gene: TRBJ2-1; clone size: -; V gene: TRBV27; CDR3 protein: CASSLSQQENNEQFF
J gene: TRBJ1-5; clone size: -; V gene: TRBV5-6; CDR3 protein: CASSLRFDRVNSLNQPQHF
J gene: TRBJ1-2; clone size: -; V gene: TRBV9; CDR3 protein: CASKGGGNYGYTF
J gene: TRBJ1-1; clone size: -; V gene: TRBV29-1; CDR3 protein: CSVNRGLNTEAFF
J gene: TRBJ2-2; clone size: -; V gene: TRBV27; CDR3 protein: CASSLSLGGPMDGELFF
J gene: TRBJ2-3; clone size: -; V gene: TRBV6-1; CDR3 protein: CASSEVASGGTDTQYF
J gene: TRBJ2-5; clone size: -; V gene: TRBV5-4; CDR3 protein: CASSLASAGLQYF
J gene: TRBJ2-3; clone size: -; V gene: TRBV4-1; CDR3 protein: CASSHACRGRPDTQYF
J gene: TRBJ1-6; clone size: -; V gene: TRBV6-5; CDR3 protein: CASSWAQNNSPLHF
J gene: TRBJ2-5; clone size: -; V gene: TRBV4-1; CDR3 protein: CASSRVMSASGGLIPETQYF
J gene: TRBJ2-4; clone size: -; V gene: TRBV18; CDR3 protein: CASSLPGEYKNIQYF
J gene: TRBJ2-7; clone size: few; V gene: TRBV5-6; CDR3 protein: CASSFVYPGADLSYEQYF
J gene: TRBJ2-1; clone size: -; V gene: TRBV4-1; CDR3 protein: CASSRSGGRSYNEQFF
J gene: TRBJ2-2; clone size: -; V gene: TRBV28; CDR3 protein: CASSAYRGNTGELFF
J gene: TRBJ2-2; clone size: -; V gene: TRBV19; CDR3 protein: CASSILRGPTGELFF
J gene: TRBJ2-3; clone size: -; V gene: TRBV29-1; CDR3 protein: CSVEGTSVQITDTQYF
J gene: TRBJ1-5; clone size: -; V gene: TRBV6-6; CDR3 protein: CASLQGARQPQHF
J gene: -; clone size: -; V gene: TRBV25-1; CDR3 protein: CASSPWTGVPYEQYF
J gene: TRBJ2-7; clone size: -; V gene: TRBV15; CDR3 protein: CATSRGDFSYEQYF
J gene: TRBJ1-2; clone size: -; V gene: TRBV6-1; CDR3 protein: CASRLTGGEGYTF
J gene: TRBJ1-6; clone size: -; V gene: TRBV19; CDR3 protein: CASSISLASNSPLHF
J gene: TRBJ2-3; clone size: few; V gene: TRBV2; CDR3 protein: CASIPREGWTDTQYF
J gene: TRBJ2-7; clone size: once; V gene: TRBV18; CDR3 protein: CASASPPQGARYEQYF
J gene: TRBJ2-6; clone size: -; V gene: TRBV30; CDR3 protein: CAWAGWGAGANVLTF
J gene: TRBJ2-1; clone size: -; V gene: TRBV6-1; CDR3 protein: CASSSGGTNGEQFF
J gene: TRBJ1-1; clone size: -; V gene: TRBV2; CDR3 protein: CASSDCVNRGQEVEAFF
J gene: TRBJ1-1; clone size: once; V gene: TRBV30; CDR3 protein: CAWSVRERGMNTEAFF
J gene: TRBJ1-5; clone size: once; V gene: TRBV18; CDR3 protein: CASSPKDRLSNQPQHF
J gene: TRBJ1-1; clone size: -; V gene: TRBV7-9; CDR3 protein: CASSPNPGVRNTEAFF
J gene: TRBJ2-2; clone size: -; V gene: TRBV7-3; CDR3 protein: CASSQGRHKELFF
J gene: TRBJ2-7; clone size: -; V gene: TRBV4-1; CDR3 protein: CASSPDSNYEQYF
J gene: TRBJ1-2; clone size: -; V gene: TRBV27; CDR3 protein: CASSLSGSQYGGYTF
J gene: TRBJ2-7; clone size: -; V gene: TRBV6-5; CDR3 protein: CASSPGQGVYEQYF
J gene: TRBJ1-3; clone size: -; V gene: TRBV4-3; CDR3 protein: CASSQDSGGYAGNTIYF
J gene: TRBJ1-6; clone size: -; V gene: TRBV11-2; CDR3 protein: CASSLVWDRNSPLHF
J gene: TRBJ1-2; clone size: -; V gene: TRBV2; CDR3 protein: CASTRRDWNGYTF
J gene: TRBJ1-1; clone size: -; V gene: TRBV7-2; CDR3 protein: CASSYGTPNTEAFF
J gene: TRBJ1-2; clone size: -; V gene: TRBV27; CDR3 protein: CASSLSPRGMEGYTF
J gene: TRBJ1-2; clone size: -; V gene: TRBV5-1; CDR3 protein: CASSLDSLGQGYGYTF
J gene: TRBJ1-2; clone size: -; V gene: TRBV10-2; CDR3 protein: CASSAAGDYGYTF
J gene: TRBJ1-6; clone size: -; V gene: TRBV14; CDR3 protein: CASSRDWGENSPLHF
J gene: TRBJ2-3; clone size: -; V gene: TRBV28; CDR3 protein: CASSSGTGRMDTQYF
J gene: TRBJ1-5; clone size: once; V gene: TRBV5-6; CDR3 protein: CASSSGVGLSNQPQHF
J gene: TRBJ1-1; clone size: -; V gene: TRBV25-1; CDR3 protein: CASSEGGVNTEAFF
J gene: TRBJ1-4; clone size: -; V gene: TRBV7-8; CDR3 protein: CASSSRGARNEKLFF
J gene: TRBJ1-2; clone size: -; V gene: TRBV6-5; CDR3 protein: CASSYSTSYYGYTF
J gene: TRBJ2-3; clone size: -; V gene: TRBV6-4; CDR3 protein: CASRSGGVADTQYF
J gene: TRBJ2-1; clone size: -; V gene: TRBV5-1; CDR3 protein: CASSRGGGGLGYNEQFF
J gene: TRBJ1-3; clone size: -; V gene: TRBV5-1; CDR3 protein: CASSLNRGSGNTIYF